This T cell receptor beta chain originates from a study of blood T cell repertoires in COVID-19. The junction had 6 bases not matched to a gene; V was cut back by 3 bases and J by 3 bases. Germline-derived CDR1 and CDR2 are SGHAT and FQNNGV. This CDR3 has 15 amino acids. In its sample, this clone was seen many times. Method: immunoSEQ multiplex PCR; TCRdb's copy keeps in-frame clones and lacks some. The repertoire has about 220,000 clones, just over 85% of them found once; the top ten carry roughly 15%. This chain uses TRBV11-2 with TRBJ2-7; 9 bases are a match to TRBD1. The TCR comes from a woman in her forties or fifties with acute COVID-19. The specimen was PBMCs or T cells enriched from blood (not recorded which). The CDR3 loop is CASSFPGQGIYEQYF. The DNA for the CDR3 is TGTGCCAGCAGCTTCCCGGGACAGGGCATCTACGAGCAGTACTTC.